These 5 T cell receptor beta chains share one sample of origin, sequenced in a study of somatic mutations in cytotoxic T cells in rheumatoid arthritis. TCRdb's table, derived via immunoSEQ multiplex PCR, lists solely in-frame clones and lacks some. The sample contains several thousand clones, roughly 65% of which appear only once. Specimen: CD8+ T cells sorted from blood. The receptors shown here come from a woman in her forties in good health.

The chain recombines TRBV6-5 with TRBJ1-3; a weak D match, TRBD1 (5 bases). Trimming removed 0 bases at V and 0 bases at J, with 9 bases between. This CDR3 spans 16 amino acids. Germline V CDR1 and CDR2: MNHEY, SVGAGI. Here the CDR3 reads CASSYSAGISGNTIYF. CDR3 coding DNA: TGTGCCAGCAGTTACTCGGCAGGGATCTCTGGAAACACCATATATTTT.

The rearrangement joins TRBV6-5 to TRBJ2-2; D is ambiguous. This CDR3 spans 14 amino acids. CDR1 is MNHEY and CDR2 is SVGAGI in the germline V gene. Trimming took off 2 bases at V and 3 bases at J, with 7 bases between the two ends. CDR3 nucleotides: TGTGCCAGCAGTTACGGGCAACACACCGGGGAGCTGTTTTTT. Translating gives CASSYGQHTGELFF.

This rearrangement joins TRBV28 to TRBJ2-1, with TRBD2 matching over 9 bases. Germline CDR1 MDHEN, CDR2 SYDVKM. The CDR3 runs to 14 residues. V lost 5 bases to trimming and J lost 5 bases; unmatched junction nucleotides: 4. The CDR3 spells CASSLSGSHNEQFF. CDR3 bases: TGTGCCAGCAGTCTTAGCGGGAGCCACAATGAGCAGTTCTTC. Filled out from reference TRBV28 and TRBJ2-1, the complete variable domain reads DVKVTQSSRYLVKRTGEKVFLECVQDMDHENMFWYRQDPGLGLRLIYFSYDVKMKEKGDIPEGYSVSREKKERFSLILESASTNQTSMYLCASSLSGSHNEQFFGPGTRLTVL.

CDR3 in amino acids: CACRTSGIYEQYF. The CDR3 DNA follows: TGTGCCTGCAGGACTAGCGGGATCTACGAGCAGTACTTC. The chain combines TRBV30 with TRBJ2-7; 12 bases fit TRBD2. The CDR3 sequence is 13 residues long. Trimming removed 6 bases from V and 3 bases from J; junction bases left unmatched: 3. Germline CDR1 reads GTSNPN; CDR2 reads SVGIG (reference sequence).

This clone turned up a few times. V and J are TRBV28 and TRBJ2-7, with 10 bases aligning to TRBD1. V was pared by 7 bases and J by 2 bases, with 8 bases of the junction left unmatched. Germline values: CDR1 MDHEN, CDR2 SYDVKM. The CDR3 length is 15 residues. This chain's CDR3 is CASTPEGQGTYEQYF. For the CDR3, the DNA is TGTGCCAGCACTCCCGAGGGACAGGGGACCTACGAGCAGTACTTC.